These 9 T cell receptor beta chains were all obtained from the same sample, sequenced in a study of T cell responses to AZD1222 COVID-19 vaccine. Produced via immunoSEQ multiplex PCR; TCRdb's table is partial and in-frame only. The data contain under 200,000 clones, about 90% of them singletons. This specimen consisted of peripheral blood, obtained on day 0 of AZD1222 vaccination. These receptors were collected from an adult in good health.

Only one count was recorded for this clone. The chain couples TRBV6-5 to TRBJ2-1; 7 bases are shared with TRBD2. The CDR3 runs to 11 residues. CDR1 is MNHEY, CDR2 SVGAGI, per germline. V was pared by 7 bases and J by 8 bases, with 2 bases of the junction left unmatched. For the CDR3, the DNA is TGTGCCAGCACTAGCGGAGATGAGCAGTTCTTC. Its translation is CASTSGDEQFF.

V gene TRBV14 combines with J gene TRBJ2-1, with D hard to call. The CDR3 extends over 16 amino acids. From germline, CDR1 is SGHDN and CDR2 FVKESK. The V end lost 3 bases, the J end lost 0 bases, and 12 bases lay between the germline ends. CDR3 amino acids: CASSQRRISSYNEQFF. DNA of the CDR3: TGTGCCAGCAGCCAGAGGCGAATAAGCTCCTACAATGAGCAGTTCTTC.

The V call is TRBV24-1, the J call TRBJ1-4; 10 bases align to TRBD1. This CDR3 has 15 amino acids. Germline CDR1 reads KGHDR; CDR2 reads SFDVKD. J was trimmed by 8 bases and V by 4 bases; bases with no gene match: 6. CDR3 in DNA: TGTGCCACCAGTGACCCCGGGACAGGGGACGAAAAACTGTTTTTT. It yields the protein CATSDPGTGDEKLFF.

The V call is TRBV5-1, the J call TRBJ1-5, with 7 bases matching TRBD1. Trimming at V came to 3 bases and at J to 1 base, leaving 4 bases not matched to a gene. Germline V gene sequence: CDR1 SGHRS, CDR2 YFSETQ. This CDR3 has 15 residues. The chain's CDR3 is CASSYSGGSNQPQHF. CDR3 nucleotide sequence: TGCGCCAGCAGCTATTCAGGGGGGAGCAATCAGCCCCAGCATTTT.

The chain combines TRBV5-5 with TRBJ2-3, with 7 nucleotides matching TRBD1. V was clipped by 4 bases and J by 5 bases; unmatched bases: 7. Germline-derived CDR1 and CDR2 are SGHKS and YYEKEE (reference sequence). The CDR3 loop spans 14 amino acids. CDR3 DNA sequence: TGTGCCAGCAGCCAGGGGGTCGTTGGAGATACGCAGTATTTT. This gives the protein CASSQGVVGDTQYF.

V usage is TRBV7-3 and J usage is TRBJ2-7, with a tentative D call TRBD1 (5 bases). Germline V gene data show CDR1 as SGHTA and CDR2 as FQGTGA. The germline V and J ends were trimmed by 3 bases and 7 bases, with 13 bases remaining between them. This CDR3 has 13 residues. This CDR3 reads CASSFSGAGEQYF. The CDR3 nucleotides read TGTGCCAGCAGCTTTAGTGGGGCTGGGGAGCAGTACTTC.

The gene calls are TRBV3-1 (or the pseudogene TRBV3-2) and TRBJ2-3; D might be TRBD2 (6 bases). The V and J ends lost 0 bases and 5 bases respectively, with 15 bases between them. This CDR3 has 16 residues. Germline values: CDR1 LGHDT, CDR2 YNNKEL (reference sequence). DNA for the CDR3: TGTGCCAGCAGCCAAGATCTTGTTGGGGGGAGAGATACGCAGTATTTT. Encoded protein: CASSQDLVGGRDTQYF.

The rearrangement links TRBV6-5 to TRBJ1-3; D remains unclear. V was shortened by 1 base and J by 0 bases, with 7 bases between the two germline ends. CDR3 size: 15 residues. Germline CDR1 and CDR2: MNHEY and SVGAGI. The CDR3 nucleotides read TGTGCCAGCAGTTACTGGGCAGCCTCTGGAAACACCATATATTTT. The encoded protein is CASSYWAASGNTIYF.

This clone was counted a few times. V is TRBV12-3 or TRBV12-4 and J is TRBJ1-1; 7 nucleotides agree with TRBD1. V trimming: 5 bases; J trimming: 4 bases; junction bases outside the gene matches: 1. The length of the CDR3 is 12 residues. The CDR3 here is CASSPGGTEAFF. The DNA of the CDR3 is TGTGCCAGCAGTCCAGGGGGCACTGAAGCTTTCTTT.